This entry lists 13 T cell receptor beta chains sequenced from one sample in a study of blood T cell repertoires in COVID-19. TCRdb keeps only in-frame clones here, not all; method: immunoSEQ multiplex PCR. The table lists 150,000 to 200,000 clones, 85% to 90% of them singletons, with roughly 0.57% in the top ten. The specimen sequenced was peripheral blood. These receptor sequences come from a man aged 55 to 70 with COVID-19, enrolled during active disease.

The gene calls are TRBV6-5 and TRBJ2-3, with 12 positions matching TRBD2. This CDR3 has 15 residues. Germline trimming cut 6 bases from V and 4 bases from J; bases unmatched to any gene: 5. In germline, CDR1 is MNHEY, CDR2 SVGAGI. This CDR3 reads CASRLAGGVADTQYF. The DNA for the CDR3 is TGTGCCAGCAGACTAGCGGGAGGAGTAGCAGATACGCAGTATTTT.

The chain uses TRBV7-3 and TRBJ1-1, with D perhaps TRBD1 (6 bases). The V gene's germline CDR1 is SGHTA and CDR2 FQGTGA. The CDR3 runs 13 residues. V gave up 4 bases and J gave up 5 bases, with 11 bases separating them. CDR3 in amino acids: CASSSDRSTEAFF. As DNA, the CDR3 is TGTGCCAGCAGCTCCGACAGGAGTACTGAAGCTTTCTTT.

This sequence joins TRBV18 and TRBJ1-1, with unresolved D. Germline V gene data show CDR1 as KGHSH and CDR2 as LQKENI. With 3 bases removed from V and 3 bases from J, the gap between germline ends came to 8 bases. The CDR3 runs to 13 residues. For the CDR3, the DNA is TGTGCCAGCTCACCCCACAAATACACTGAAGCTTTCTTT. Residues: CASSPHKYTEAFF. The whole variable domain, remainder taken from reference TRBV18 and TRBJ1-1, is NAGVMQNPRHLVRRRGQEARLRCSPMKGHSHVYWYRQLPEEGLKFMVYLQKENIIDESGMPKERFSAEFPKEGPSILRIQQVVRGDSAAYFCASSPHKYTEAFFGQGTRLTVV.

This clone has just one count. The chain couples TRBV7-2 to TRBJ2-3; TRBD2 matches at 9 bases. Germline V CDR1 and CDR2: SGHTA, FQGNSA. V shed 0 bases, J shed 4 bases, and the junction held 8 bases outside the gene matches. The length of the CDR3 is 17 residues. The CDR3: CASSLAKGSGSADTQYF. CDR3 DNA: TGTGCCAGCAGCTTAGCCAAAGGTAGCGGGAGTGCAGATACGCAGTATTTT. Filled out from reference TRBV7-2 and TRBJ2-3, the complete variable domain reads GAGVSQSPSNKVTEKGKDVELRCDPISGHTALYWYRQSLGQGLEFLIYFQGNSAPDKSGLPSDRFSAERTGGSVSTLTIQRTQQEDSAVYLCASSLAKGSGSADTQYFGPGTRLTVL.

The CDR3 DNA reads TGTGCCAGCAGCTTAGCGCCGGGCGGGAGAGTCGCAAGGGCCGGGGAGCTGTTTTTT. This translates into CASSLAPGGRVARAGELFF. This rearrangement joins TRBV7-2 to TRBJ2-2; TRBD2 agrees at 7 bases. The germline V gene has CDR1 SGHTA and CDR2 FQGNSA. J lost 6 bases, V lost 0 bases, and 16 bases had no gene match. CDR3 length equals 19 residues.

The CDR3: CSDNGQNYTF. The CDR3 DNA sequence: TGCAGTGATAATGGACAGAACTACACCTTC. This chain joins TRBV20-1 and TRBJ1-2; tentative D call: TRBD1 (6 bases). V gave up 7 bases and J gave up 10 bases, with 13 bases separating them. Germline CDR1 and CDR2: DFQATT and SNEGSKA (reference sequence). The CDR3 covers 10 residues.

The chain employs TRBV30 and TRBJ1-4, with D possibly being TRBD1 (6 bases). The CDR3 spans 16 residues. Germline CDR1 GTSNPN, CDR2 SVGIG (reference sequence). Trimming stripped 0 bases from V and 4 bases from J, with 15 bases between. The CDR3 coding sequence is TGTGCCTGGAGTGTCAGAGGACAGTTTTTTAATGAAAAACTGTTTTTT. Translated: CAWSVRGQFFNEKLFF.

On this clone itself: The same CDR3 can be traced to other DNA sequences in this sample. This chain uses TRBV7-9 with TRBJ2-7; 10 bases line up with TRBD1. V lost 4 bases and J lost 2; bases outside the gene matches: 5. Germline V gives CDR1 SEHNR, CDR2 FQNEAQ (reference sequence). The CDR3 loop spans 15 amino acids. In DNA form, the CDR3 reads TGTGCCAGCAGCTCTGACAGGGGGCTGACCTACGAGCAGTACTTC. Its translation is CASSSDRGLTYEQYF. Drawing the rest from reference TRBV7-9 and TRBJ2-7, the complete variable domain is DTGVSQNPRHKITKRGQNVTFRCDPISEHNRLYWYRQTLGQGPEFLTYFQNEAQLEKSRLLSDRFSAERPKGSFSTLEIQRTEQGDSAMYLCASSSDRGLTYEQYFGPGTRLTVT.

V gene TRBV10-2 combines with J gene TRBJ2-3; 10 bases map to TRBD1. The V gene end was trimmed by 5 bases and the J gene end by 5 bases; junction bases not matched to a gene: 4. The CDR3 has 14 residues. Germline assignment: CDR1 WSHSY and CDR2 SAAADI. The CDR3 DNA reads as TGCGCCAGCAGTCTGACAGGGGGCGTAGATACGCAGTATTTT. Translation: CASSLTGGVDTQYF.

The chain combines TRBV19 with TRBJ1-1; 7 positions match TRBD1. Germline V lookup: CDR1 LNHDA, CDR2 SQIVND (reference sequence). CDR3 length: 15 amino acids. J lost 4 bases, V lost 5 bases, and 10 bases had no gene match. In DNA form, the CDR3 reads TGTGCCAGTAGTTCGGACAGGATGACAGCCACTGAAGCTTTCTTT. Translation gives CASSSDRMTATEAFF.

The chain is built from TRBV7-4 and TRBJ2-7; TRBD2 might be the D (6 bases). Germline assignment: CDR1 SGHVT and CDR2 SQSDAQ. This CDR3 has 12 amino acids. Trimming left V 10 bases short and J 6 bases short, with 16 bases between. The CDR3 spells CATWWGVREQYF. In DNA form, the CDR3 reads TGTGCCACCTGGTGGGGGGTTCGCGAGCAGTACTTC.

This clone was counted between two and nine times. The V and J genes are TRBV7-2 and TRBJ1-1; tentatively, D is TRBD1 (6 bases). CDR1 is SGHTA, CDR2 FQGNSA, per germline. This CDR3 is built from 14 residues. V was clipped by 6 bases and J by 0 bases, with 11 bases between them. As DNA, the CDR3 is TGTGCCAGCAGTCCTACAGGGTTGAACACTGAAGCTTTCTTT. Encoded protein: CASSPTGLNTEAFF.

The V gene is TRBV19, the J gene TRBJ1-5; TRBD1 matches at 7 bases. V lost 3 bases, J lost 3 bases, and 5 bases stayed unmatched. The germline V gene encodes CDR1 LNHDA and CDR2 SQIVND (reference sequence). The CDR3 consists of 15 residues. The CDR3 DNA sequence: TGTGCCAGTAGTATTAAGGGGGCAAACAATCAGCCCCAGCATTTT. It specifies CASSIKGANNQPQHF.